The present entry profiles one T cell receptor (beta chain) with its context. Its antigen is still unknown. No much larger clonotype is one base removed from it; base qualities were not supplied. These data originate in a study of T cell responses to AZD1222 COVID-19 vaccine (dated by TCRdb to about 2021). In the study overall: AZD1222 recipients with second doses at about 4 weeks or about 12 weeks were pooled, because spike-specific TCR depth and breadth did not differ between schedules. A total of 230 to 250 trial participants underwent TCR sequencing, of whom 207 had received two doses of AZD1222 and approximately 25 had received two doses of the MenACWY control vaccine. Trial participants were enrolled by age into subgroups of 18-55, 56-69 and 70-plus years, and around 150, 28 and 57 TCR-sequenced participants, respectively, were included in these subgroups.

The time point label here, explained by the study, means: baseline before first vaccination. The vaccinee samples were drawn from two UK trials, COV001 and COV002, one of which was a single-blind randomized controlled phase 2/3 trial testing AZD1222 (ChAdOx1 nCoV-19) in healthy adults. Trial participant PBMC samples were collected at day 0 and day 28 after the second dose for TCRbeta chain sequencing. The CDR3 regions of human TCRbeta chains were subjected to immunosequencing. As for how the authors treated the data: Repertoire TCRs were matched against a reference library of SARS-CoV-2-specific TCRs generated with the MIRA antigen-specificity platform. Breadth meant the fraction of unique TCRs that were SARS-CoV-2-associated, whereas depth meant the fraction of total T cells that were SARS-CoV-2-associated. Using the MIRA data, each spike-specific TCR was mapped to the spike region that the TCR reacts to and placed in a CD4 or CD8 class. Log10-transformed breadth and depth values were compared by one-way ANOVA with Sidak's multiple comparisons tests. Here the immuneACCESS table is served through TCRdb, limited to in-frame sequences with V and J called. Missing clones are a known gap in these copies; in checked studies unresolved V genes cover under half, and the rest lacks a known reason. Clonal size and the V and J genes are those of that table, whereas D and trimming came from the DNA. This sample is represented by roughly 160,000 clones; around 90% of them were singletons. About 1.6% of the sample is in the top ten clones.

The study at large found these results: Only six AZD1222 recipients were SARS-CoV-2 seropositive at baseline, limiting conclusions about previously exposed vaccinees. Because no day 14 peak-response samples were available, repertoires were characterized only after the peak T cell response. After two AZD1222 doses, both the breadth and the depth of spike-specific TCRs were significantly higher than at day 0 and than in MenACWY recipients. Nearly half of unique spike-specific TCRs reportedly recognized epitopes outside regions mutated in the B.1.351 and B.1.1.7 variants. The whole spike protein was spanned by vaccine-associated CD4 TCRs, and dominant responses were seen in regions 160-218 and 743-854. Participants were mostly white British and included more females than males, and it was suggested by the authors that clonal diversity may have been underestimated. The 56-69-year group was small, and its depth increase did not reach significance, likely because of low power.

The sequenced sample was peripheral blood, obtained on day 0 of AZD1222 vaccination. The sequence was obtained from an adult in good health.

The CDR3 reads as follows: CASSRLRGQRAKNIQYF. The DNA sequence is as follows: TGTGCCAGCTCACGGCTTCGGGGACAGAGAGCCAAAAACATTCAGTACTTC. The chain is made from TRBV18 and TRBJ2-4, with 7 junctional bases fitting TRBD1. From the cysteine through the phenylalanine, the CDR3 covers 17 amino acids. The entry retains the CDR3 DNA only, 51 bases that are in frame from base 1. Clipping removes 4 bases from V and 0 bases from J, with 9 as the unmatched junction base count. The CDR1 and CDR2 encoded by the germline V gene are KGHSH and LQKENI.